This entry is about one TCR beta chain. The data originate from a study of cytomegalovirus exposure and HLA in healthy donors. In the study overall: The roughly 700 first-cohort repertoires shared a platform with the 130 or so validation repertoires, as reported in a later analysis.

Trimming removed 1 base from V and 4 bases from J, with 10 bases in between. CDR3 length equals 15 residues. Germline lookup yields CDR1 MGHDK and CDR2 SYGVNS. Method: immunoSEQ multiplex PCR; TCRdb's copy keeps in-frame clones and lacks some. This sample has roughly 57,000 clones, with around 93% found just once. This sequence joins TRBV25-1 and TRBJ1-4; D unclear. The specimen sequenced was PBMCs. The receptor comes from a woman younger than 35 in good health and CMV-seropositive. The CDR3 DNA is TGTGCCAGCAGTGAATGGTCCGGGAATAATGAAAAACTGTTTTTT. This encodes CASSEWSGNNEKLFF.